This T cell receptor beta chain is drawn from a study of molecular identifiers for immune sequencing clone quantification. One entry per CDR3 protein results from TCRdb running MiXCR on the PCR reads. Of 65,000 to 70,000 distinct CDR3 sequences listed, 15% to 20% are singletons. This clonotype has at least ten counts. The clonotype originates from a human donor in good health. Some libraries in this study had Jurkat cell RNA spiked in. Sequenced sample: naive CD8+ T cells from blood, with Jurkat cell RNA spiked in. Described subset: FACS-sorted CD8+CD4-CCR7+CD45RA+ naive T cells.

CDR3 DNA sequence: TGTGCCATCAGTGAGTCGAGGGGAACGGTCGAAGAGACCCAGTACTTC. It specifies CAISESRGTVEETQYF. The chain couples TRBV10-3 to TRBJ2-5; D could derive from TRBD1 or TRBD2 (5 bases each). There are 16 residues in the CDR3. Trimming stripped 0 bases from V and 3 bases from J, with 14 bases between. Looked up from germline, CDR1 is ENHRY and CDR2 is SYGVKD.